In this sample, the clone carrying this TCR beta chain turned up a few times. Its matching antigen is unknown. Building the TCR beta libraries relied on iRepertoire HTBI primers, and CDR3 regions underwent Arm-PCR. Source study methods: Among the samples, around 61 TRBV and about 15 TRBJ segments were identified. TCRdb reprocessed the multiplex PCR reads via MiXCR and lists one record per CDR3 protein. None of the V and J calls come from the authors' own analysis; TCRdb made them. The repertoire holds 650,000 to 850,000 distinct CDR3 sequences, around 30% seen once, with around 40% in the top ten. Time point given: persistent/refractory GD, antithyroid drugs over 5 years with positive TRAb. From PBMCs, RNA was extracted and then used to make the TCR library. This entry is derived from a study of regulatory T cells in long-lasting Graves disease. Overall study context: A definition of persistent Graves' disease required over 5 years of antithyroid drugs plus positive TSH receptor antibodies. Notes on the study in general: Under persistent disease, TRBV28, TRBJ1-2 and TRBJ2-5 were used preferentially.

The CDR3 length is 14 residues. The germline CDR1 and CDR2 sequences are MNHEY and SVGAGI. Deletions cut 1 base from V and 2 bases from J, with 8 bases between. Sequencing used peripheral blood mononuclear cells (PBMCs), obtained when the disease was refractory, from a patient treated with antithyroid drugs. The genes are TRBV6-5 and TRBJ2-5, with TRBD1 as a possible D gene (5 bases). This TCR derives from a female donor with Graves disease. CDR3 nucleotide sequence: TGTGCCAGCAGTTACTGGCAGGGTCAAGAGACCCAGTACTTC. It translates to CASSYWQGQETQYF.